Each of the 11 T cell receptor beta chains below was sequenced from the same sample in a study of OX40 agonist ivuxolimab in advanced cancers. Sequenced by immunoSEQ multiplex PCR; TCRdb stores in-frame clones only, minus some. Of 60,000 to 65,000 clones listed, approximately 80% are singletons. The sample consisted of CD4+ or CD8+ T cells sorted from blood, taken in a trial of the OX40 agonist ivuxolimab. Every receptor here comes from an adult with an advanced solid tumor such as melanoma, head and neck, liver or kidney cancer.

CDR3 residues: CATSRDMSRPTYGYTF. For the CDR3, the DNA is TGTGCCACCAGCAGAGATATGTCAAGGCCAACCTATGGCTACACCTTC. The genes are TRBV15 and TRBJ1-2, with D hard to call. V was shortened by 0 bases and J by 4 bases, with 15 bases between the two germline ends. The germline V gene has CDR1 LNHNV and CDR2 YYDKDF (reference sequence). This CDR3 region has 16 residues.

DNA of the CDR3: TGTGCCAGCTCCCCGGACCTTCCCGGGACAGATGATCAGCCCCAGCATTTT. Its protein is CASSPDLPGTDDQPQHF. The chain combines TRBV18 with TRBJ1-5; the match to TRBD1 covers 7 bases. Germline V lookup: CDR1 KGHSH, CDR2 LQKENI. The ends lost 6 bases at V and 5 bases at J; junction bases unmatched: 16. The CDR3 extends over 17 amino acids.

This clone was found once. The V gene is TRBV7-8, the J gene TRBJ2-5, with D tentatively TRBD2 (6 bases). The CDR3 contains 16 residues. The germline CDR1 and CDR2 sequences are SGHVS and FQNEAQ. V was pared by 5 bases and J by 11 bases, with 27 bases between. The CDR3 DNA is TGTGCCAGCAGCCTTTCCCACCAGGACCCCGGGAGCTGGCAGTACTTC. This codes for CASSLSHQDPGSWQYF. The whole variable domain, filled in from reference TRBV7-8 and TRBJ2-5, reads GAGVSQSPRYKVAKRGQDVALRCDPISGHVSLFWYQQALGQGPEFLTYFQNEAQLDKSGLPSDRFFAERPEGSVSTLKIQRTQQEDSAVYLCASSLSHQDPGSWQYFGPGTRLLVL.

V gene TRBV4-1 combines with J gene TRBJ2-7; D is unresolved. Germline CDR1 and CDR2: MGHRA and YSYEKL. CDR3 length equals 15 residues. V was shortened by 0 bases and J by 6 bases, with 15 bases between the two germline ends. The DNA for the CDR3 is TGCGCCAGCAGCCAAGAAGGTAGGCTAGTGGGCGAGCAGTACTTC. Translating gives CASSQEGRLVGEQYF.

The CDR3 sequence: CASSYQRGARYNEQFF. The CDR3 nucleotides read TGTGCCAGCAGCTACCAGCGGGGGGCACGCTACAATGAGCAGTTCTTC. This chain links TRBV4-2 with TRBJ2-1; 9 nucleotides align to TRBD2. Germline lookup yields CDR1 LGHNA and CDR2 YNFKEQ. V was pared by 5 bases and J by 3 bases, with 8 bases of the junction left unmatched. The CDR3 is 16 residues long.

The J gene is TRBJ2-2, the V gene TRBV30; 10 bases map to TRBD2. The CDR3 spans 13 residues. Germline CDR1 and CDR2: GTSNPN and SVGIG (reference sequence). J lost 6 bases, V lost 4 bases, and 2 bases had no gene match. The CDR3 loop is CAWISGGPGELFF. CDR3 coding DNA: TGTGCCTGGATTAGCGGGGGGCCCGGGGAGCTGTTTTTT. Complete variable domain (other parts from reference TRBV30 and TRBJ2-2): SQTIHQWPATLVQPVGSPLSLECTVEGTSNPNLYWYRQAAGRGLQLLFYSVGIGQISSEVPQNLSASRPQDRQFILSSKKLLLSDSGFYLCAWISGGPGELFFGEGSRLTVL.

The chain employs TRBV6-5 and TRBJ1-2, with TRBD1 matching over 8 bases. The CDR3 runs to 15 residues. V trimming: 2 bases; J trimming: 14 bases; junction bases outside the gene matches: 16. The germline gives CDR1 MNHEY, CDR2 SVGAGI. The CDR3 loop is CASSYVSGGASWPTF. CDR3 sequence (DNA): TGTGCCAGCAGTTACGTTTCAGGGGGCGCATCATGGCCAACCTTC.

The chain has TRBV5-6 and TRBJ1-5; 10 nucleotides agree with TRBD1. CDR3 length: 16 residues. Germline-derived CDR1 and CDR2 are SGHDT and YYEEEE. After removal of 4 bases from V and 3 bases from J, the junction contained 7 bases not matched to a gene. In DNA, the CDR3 is TGTGCCAGCAGCACAGACAGGGGGCAGGACAATCAGCCCCAGCATTTT. It is translated as CASSTDRGQDNQPQHF.

This clone has a handful of counts. The J gene is TRBJ1-5, the V gene TRBV2; 9 nucleotides agree with TRBD1. Trimming cost V 6 bases and J 0 bases; bases outside gene matches: 6. The germline gives CDR1 SNHLY, CDR2 FYNNEI. This CDR3 has 16 residues. The CDR3 DNA reads as TGTGCCAGCAGCTCCTGGGACAGGGATAGCAATCAGCCCCAGCATTTT. Amino acids: CASSSWDRDSNQPQHF.

V and J are TRBV5-1 and TRBJ1-1; the D gene is possibly TRBD1 (6 bases). The CDR3 has 13 residues. The germline V gene encodes CDR1 SGHRS and CDR2 YFSETQ. Trimming left V 3 bases short and J 8 bases short, with 14 bases between. The CDR3 DNA sequence: TGCGCCAGCAGCTCCGGGACAACAACCGAAGCTTTCTTT. Protein: CASSSGTTTEAFF.

J is TRBJ1-2 and V is TRBV7-3; no definite D call. The CDR3 sequence is 15 residues long. Per the germline V gene, CDR1 is SGHTA and CDR2 is FQGTGA. V was cut by 0 bases and J by 6 bases, with 14 bases left in between. Here the CDR3 DNA reads TGTGCCAGCAGCTTAACCGGGAGATTCACCGATGGCTACACCTTC. This gives the protein CASSLTGRFTDGYTF.